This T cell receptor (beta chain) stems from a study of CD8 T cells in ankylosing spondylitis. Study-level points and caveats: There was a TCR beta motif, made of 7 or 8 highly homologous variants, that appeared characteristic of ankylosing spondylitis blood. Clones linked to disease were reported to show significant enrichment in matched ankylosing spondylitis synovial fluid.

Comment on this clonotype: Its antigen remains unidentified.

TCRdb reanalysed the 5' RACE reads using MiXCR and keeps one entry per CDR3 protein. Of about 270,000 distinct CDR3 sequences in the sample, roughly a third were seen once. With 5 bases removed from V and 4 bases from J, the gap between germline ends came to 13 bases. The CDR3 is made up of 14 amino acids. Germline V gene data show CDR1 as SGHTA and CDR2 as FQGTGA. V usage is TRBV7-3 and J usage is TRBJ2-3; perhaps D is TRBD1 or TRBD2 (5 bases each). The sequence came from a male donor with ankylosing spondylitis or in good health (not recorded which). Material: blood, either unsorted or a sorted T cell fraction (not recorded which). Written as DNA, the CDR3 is TGTGCCAGCAGCGAGGGACCGACCTCAGATACGCAGTATTTT. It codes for CASSEGPTSDTQYF.